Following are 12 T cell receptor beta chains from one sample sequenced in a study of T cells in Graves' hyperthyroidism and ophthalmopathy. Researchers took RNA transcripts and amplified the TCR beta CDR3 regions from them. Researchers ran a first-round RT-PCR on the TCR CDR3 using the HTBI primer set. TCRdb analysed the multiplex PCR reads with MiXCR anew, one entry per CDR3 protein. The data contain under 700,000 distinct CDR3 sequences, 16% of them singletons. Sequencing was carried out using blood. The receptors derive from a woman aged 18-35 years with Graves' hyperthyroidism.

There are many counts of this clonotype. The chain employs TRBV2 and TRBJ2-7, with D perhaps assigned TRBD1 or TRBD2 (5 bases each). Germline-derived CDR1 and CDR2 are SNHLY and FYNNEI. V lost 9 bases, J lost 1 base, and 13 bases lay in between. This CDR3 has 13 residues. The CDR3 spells CASRAGTSYEQYF. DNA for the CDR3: TGTGCCAGTCGGGCTGGGACGTCCTACGAGCAGTACTTC.

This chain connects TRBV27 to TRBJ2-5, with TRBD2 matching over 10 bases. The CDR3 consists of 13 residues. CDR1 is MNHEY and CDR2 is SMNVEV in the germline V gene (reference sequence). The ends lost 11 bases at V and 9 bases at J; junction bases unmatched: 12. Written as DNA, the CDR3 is TGTGCCTCATCCGGGACTAGCGTCCGGGCCCAGTACTTC. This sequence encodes CASSGTSVRAQYF.

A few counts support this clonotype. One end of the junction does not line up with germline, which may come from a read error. The CDR3 spells CASIYSGGTSYNEQFF. CDR3 DNA: TGTGCCAGCATTTACTCAGGGGGAACTTCCTACAATGAGCAGTTCTTC. The chain carries TRBV6-5 and TRBJ2-1; TRBD1 matches 7 bases. The CDR3 spans 16 residues. Germline lookup yields CDR1 MNHEY and CDR2 SVGAGI.

The CDR3 nucleotides read TGTGCCAGCAGCACGGGGACGGCGAGGGGGGCCGGGGAGCTGTTTTTT. Its translation: CASSTGTARGAGELFF. This chain connects TRBV7-2 to TRBJ2-2, with D perhaps assigned TRBD1 or TRBD2 (6 bases each). The CDR3 sequence is 16 residues long. Germline lookup yields CDR1 SGHTA and CDR2 FQGNSA. V was shortened by 5 bases and J by 6 bases, with 19 bases between the two germline ends. The variable domain in full, with the rest retrieved from reference TRBV7-2 and TRBJ2-2, is GAGVSQSPSNKVTEKGKDVELRCDPISGHTALYWYRQSLGQGLEFLIYFQGNSAPDKSGLPSDRFSAERTGGSVSTLTIQRTQQEDSAVYLCASSTGTARGAGELFFGEGSRLTVL.

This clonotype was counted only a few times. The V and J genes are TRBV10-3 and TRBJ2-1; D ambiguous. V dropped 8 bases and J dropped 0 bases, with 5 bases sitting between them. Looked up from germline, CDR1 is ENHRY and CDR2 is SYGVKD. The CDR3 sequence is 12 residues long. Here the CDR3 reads CAIGYSYNEQFF. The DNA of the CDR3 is TGTGCCATCGGCTACTCCTACAATGAGCAGTTCTTC.

The CDR3 nucleotides are TGCAGCGTCAAGCTAGCGGGGGGGGTCAATGAGCAGTTCTTC. Residues: CSVKLAGGVNEQFF. This rearrangement joins TRBV29-1 to TRBJ2-1; 12 bases align to TRBD2. Germline V lookup: CDR1 SQVTM, CDR2 ANQGSEA. After removal of 6 bases from V and 6 bases from J, the junction contained 6 bases not matched to a gene. The CDR3 runs 14 residues.

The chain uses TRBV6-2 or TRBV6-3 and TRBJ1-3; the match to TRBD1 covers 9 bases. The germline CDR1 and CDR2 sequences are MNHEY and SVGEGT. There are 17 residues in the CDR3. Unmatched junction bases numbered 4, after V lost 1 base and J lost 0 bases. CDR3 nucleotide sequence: TGTGCCAGCAGTTACTTCTCGGGACAGGGCTCTGGAAACACCATATATTTT. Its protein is CASSYFSGQGSGNTIYF.

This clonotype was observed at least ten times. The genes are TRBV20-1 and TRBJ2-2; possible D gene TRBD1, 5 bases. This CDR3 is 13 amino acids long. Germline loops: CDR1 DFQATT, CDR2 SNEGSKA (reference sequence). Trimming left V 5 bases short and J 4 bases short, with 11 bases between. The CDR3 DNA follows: TGCAGTGCTCAACACACAGGCACCGGGGAGCTGTTTTTT. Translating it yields CSAQHTGTGELFF.

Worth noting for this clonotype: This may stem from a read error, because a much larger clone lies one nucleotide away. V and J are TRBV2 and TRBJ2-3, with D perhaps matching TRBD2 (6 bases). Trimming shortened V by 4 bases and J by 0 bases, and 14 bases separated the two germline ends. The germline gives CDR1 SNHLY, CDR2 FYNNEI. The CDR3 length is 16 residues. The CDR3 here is CASSGRARPSTDTQYF. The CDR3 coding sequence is TGTGCCAGCAGTGGGAGGGCTCGGCCTAGCACAGATACGCAGTATTTT.

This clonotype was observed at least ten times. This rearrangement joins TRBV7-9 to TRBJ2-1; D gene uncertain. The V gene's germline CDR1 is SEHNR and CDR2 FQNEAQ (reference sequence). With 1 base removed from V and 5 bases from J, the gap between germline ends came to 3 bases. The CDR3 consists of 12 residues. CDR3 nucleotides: TGTGCCAGCAGCTTAGGCGACAATGAGCAGTTCTTC. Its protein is CASSLGDNEQFF.

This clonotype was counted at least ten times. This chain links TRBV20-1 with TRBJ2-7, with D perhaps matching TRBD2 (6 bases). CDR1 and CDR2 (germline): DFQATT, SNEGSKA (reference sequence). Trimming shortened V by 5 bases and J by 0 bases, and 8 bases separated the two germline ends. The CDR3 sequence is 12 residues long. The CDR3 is CSAPRDSYEQYF. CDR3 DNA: TGCAGTGCTCCGCGGGACTCCTACGAGCAGTACTTC.

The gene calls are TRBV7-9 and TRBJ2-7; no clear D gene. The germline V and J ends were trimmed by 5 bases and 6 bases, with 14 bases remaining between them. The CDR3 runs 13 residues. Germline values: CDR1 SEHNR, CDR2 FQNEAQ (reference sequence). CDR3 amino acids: CASSLGPAREQYF. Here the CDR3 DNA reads TGTGCCAGCAGCCTCGGGCCAGCGCGCGAGCAGTACTTC.